This TCR beta chain emerged from a study of T cell responses to AZD1222 COVID-19 vaccine. Clones were read by immunoSEQ multiplex PCR, and TCRdb kept only the in-frame ones, dropping some. The data contain over 95,000 clones, roughly 90% of them singletons. Germline V gives CDR1 KGHSH, CDR2 LQKENI. This CDR3 comprises 14 residues. V was cut by 3 bases and J by 5 bases, with 11 bases left in between. This receptor was obtained from an adult in good health. The specimen comprised peripheral blood, sampled on day 0 of AZD1222 vaccination. The chain recombines TRBV18 with TRBJ1-5, with D tentatively TRBD1 (6 bases). The CDR3 here is CASSPQTGDQPQHF. The CDR3 DNA reads as TGTGCCAGCTCACCCCAGACAGGCGATCAGCCCCAGCATTTT.